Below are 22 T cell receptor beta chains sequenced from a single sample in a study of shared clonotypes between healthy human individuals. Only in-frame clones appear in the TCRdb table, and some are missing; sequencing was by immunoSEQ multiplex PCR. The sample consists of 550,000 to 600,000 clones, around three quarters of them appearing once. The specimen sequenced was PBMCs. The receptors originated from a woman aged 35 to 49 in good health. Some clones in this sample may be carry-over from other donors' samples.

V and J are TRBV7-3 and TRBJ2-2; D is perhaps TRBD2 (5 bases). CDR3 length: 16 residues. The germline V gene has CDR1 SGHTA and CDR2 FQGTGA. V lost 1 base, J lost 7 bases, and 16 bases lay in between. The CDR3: CASSLRASPVSGELFF. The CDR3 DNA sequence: TGTGCCAGCAGCTTAAGGGCTAGCCCTGTAAGCGGGGAGCTGTTTTTT. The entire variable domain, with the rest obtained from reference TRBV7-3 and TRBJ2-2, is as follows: GAGVSQTPSNKVTEKGKYVELRCDPISGHTALYWYRQSLGQGPEFLIYFQGTGAADDSGLPNDRFFAVRPEGSVSTLKIQRTERGDSAVYLCASSLRASPVSGELFFGEGSRLTVL.

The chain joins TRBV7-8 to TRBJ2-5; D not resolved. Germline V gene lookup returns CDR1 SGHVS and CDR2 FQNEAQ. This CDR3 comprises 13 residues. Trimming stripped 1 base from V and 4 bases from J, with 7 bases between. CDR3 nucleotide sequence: TGTGCCAGCAGCTTAGTTGCAGTAGAGACCCAGTACTTC. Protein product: CASSLVAVETQYF.

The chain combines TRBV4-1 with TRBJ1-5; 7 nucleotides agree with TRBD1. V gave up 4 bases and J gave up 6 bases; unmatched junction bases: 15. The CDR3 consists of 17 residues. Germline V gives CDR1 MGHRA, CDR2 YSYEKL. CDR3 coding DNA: TGCGCCAGCAGCCTCACACTGAATCTTCAGGGGGGTCAGCCCCAGCATTTT. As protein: CASSLTLNLQGGQPQHF.

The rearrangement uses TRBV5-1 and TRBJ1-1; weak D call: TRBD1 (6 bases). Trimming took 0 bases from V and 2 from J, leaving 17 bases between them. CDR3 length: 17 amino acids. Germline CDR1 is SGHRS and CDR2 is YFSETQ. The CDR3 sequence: CASSLGQANPLNTEAFF. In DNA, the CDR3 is TGCGCCAGCAGCTTGGGACAGGCGAACCCTCTAAACACTGAAGCTTTCTTT.

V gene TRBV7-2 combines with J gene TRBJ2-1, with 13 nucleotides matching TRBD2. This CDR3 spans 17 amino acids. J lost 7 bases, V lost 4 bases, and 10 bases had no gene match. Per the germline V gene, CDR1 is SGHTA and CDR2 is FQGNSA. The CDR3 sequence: CASSYRRLAGGSNEQFF. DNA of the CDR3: TGTGCCAGCAGCTACAGGCGACTAGCGGGAGGAAGTAATGAGCAGTTCTTC.

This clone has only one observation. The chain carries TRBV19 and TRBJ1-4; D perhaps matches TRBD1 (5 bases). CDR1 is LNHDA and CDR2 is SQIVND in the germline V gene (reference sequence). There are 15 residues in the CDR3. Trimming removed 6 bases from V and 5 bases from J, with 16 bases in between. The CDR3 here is CASRDPGRGNEKLFF. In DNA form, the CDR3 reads TGTGCCAGTAGGGACCCGGGACGGGGAAATGAAAAACTGTTTTTT. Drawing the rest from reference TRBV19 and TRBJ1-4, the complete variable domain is DGGITQSPKYLFRKEGQNVTLSCEQNLNHDAMYWYRQDPGQGLRLIYYSQIVNDFQKGDIAEGYSVSREKKESFPLTVTSAQKNPTAFYLCASRDPGRGNEKLFFGSGTQLSVL.

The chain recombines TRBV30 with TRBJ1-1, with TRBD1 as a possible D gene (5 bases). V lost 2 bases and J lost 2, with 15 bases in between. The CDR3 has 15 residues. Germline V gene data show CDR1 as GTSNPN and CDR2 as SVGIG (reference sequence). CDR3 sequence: CAWSSTNQGNTEAFF. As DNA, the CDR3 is TGTGCCTGGAGTTCGACAAACCAGGGTAACACTGAAGCTTTCTTT. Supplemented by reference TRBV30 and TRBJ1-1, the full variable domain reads SQTIHQWPATLVQPVGSPLSLECTVEGTSNPNLYWYRQAAGRGLQLLFYSVGIGQISSEVPQNLSASRPQDRQFILSSKKLLLSDSGFYLCAWSSTNQGNTEAFFGQGTRLTVV.

The CDR3 reads CASSASATRDEKLFF. In DNA form, the CDR3 reads TGCGCCAGCAGCGCAAGTGCGACGAGGGATGAAAAACTGTTTTTT. V and J are TRBV5-1 and TRBJ1-4; D call uncertain. V shed 4 bases and J shed 6 bases, with 16 bases lying between them. This CDR3 comprises 15 residues. Germline lookup yields CDR1 SGHRS and CDR2 YFSETQ.

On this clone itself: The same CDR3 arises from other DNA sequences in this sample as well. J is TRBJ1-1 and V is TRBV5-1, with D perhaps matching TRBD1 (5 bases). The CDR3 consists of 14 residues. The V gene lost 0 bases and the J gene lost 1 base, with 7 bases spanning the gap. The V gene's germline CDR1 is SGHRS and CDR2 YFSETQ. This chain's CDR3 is CASSLDGGNTEAFF. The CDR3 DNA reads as TGCGCCAGCAGCTTGGATGGGGGGAACACTGAAGCTTTCTTT.

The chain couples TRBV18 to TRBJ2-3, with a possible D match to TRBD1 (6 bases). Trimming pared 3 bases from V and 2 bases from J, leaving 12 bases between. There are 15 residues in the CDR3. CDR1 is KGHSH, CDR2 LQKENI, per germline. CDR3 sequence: CASSPTRQDTDTQYF. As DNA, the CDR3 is TGTGCCAGCTCACCCACTCGACAGGACACAGATACGCAGTATTTT.

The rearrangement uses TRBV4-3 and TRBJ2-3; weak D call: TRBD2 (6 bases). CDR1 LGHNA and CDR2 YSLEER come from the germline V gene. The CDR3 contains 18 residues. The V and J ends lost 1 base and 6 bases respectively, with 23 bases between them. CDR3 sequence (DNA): TGCGCCAGCAGCCAAGCCCCAGTCGTGGAGGGTAGTATCGATACGCAGTATTTT. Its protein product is CASSQAPVVEGSIDTQYF.

The CDR3 bases are TGTGCCAGCAGCATCTCCGGGACTTGGGCTGAGCAGTTCTTC. Amino acids: CASSISGTWAEQFF. The chain joins TRBV7-2 to TRBJ2-1; TRBD2 might be the D (6 bases). Germline-derived CDR1 and CDR2 are SGHTA and FQGNSA. CDR3 length: 14 residues. Between the trimmed V and J ends, which lost 5 bases and 9 bases, there was a span of 17 bases. Full variable domain (outside the CDR3, taken from reference TRBV7-2 and TRBJ2-1): GAGVSQSPSNKVTEKGKDVELRCDPISGHTALYWYRQSLGQGLEFLIYFQGNSAPDKSGLPSDRFSAERTGGSVSTLTIQRTQQEDSAVYLCASSISGTWAEQFFGPGTRLTVL.

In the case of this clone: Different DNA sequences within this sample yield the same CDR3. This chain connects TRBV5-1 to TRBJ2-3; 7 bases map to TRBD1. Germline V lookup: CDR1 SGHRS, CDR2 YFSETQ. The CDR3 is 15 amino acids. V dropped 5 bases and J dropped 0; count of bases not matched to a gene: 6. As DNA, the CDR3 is TGCGCCAGCAGTTTTGGACAGGCTAGCACAGATACGCAGTATTTT. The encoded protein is CASSFGQASTDTQYF.

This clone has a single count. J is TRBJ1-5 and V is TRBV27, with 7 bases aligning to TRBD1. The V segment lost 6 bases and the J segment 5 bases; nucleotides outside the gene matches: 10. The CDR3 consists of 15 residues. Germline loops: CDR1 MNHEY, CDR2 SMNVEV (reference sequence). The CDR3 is CASRKQGKGDQPQHF. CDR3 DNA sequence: TGTGCCAGCAGAAAACAGGGGAAGGGCGATCAGCCCCAGCATTTT.

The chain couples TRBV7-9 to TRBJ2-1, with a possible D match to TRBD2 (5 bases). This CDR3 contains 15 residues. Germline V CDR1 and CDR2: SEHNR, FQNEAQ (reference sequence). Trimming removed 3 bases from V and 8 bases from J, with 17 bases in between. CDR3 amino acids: CASSLVGSPSDEQFF. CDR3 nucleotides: TGTGCCAGCAGCTTGGTGGGGAGTCCTAGTGATGAGCAGTTCTTC. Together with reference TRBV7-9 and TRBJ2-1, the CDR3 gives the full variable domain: DTGVSQNPRHKITKRGQNVTFRCDPISEHNRLYWYRQTLGQGPEFLTYFQNEAQLEKSRLLSDRFSAERPKGSFSTLEIQRTEQGDSAMYLCASSLVGSPSDEQFFGPGTRLTVL.

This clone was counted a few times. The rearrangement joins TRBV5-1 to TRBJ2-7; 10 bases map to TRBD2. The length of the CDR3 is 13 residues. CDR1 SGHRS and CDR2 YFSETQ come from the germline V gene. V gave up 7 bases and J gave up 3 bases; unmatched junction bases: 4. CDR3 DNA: TGCGCCAGCTCAAGACTAGCGGGCTACGAGCAGTACTTC. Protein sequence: CASSRLAGYEQYF.

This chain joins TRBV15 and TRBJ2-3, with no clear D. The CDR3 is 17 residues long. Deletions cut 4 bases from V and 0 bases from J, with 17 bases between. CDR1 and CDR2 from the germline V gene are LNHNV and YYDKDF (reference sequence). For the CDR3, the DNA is TGTGCCACCAGCAAGGGTACAGTGTCCCCAAGCACAGATACGCAGTATTTT. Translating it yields CATSKGTVSPSTDTQYF.

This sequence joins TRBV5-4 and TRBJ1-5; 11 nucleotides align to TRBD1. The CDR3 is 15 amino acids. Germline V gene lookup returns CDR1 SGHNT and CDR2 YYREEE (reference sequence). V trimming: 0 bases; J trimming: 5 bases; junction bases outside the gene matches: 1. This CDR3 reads CASSLGGQGDQPQHF. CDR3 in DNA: TGTGCCAGCAGCTTGGGGGGACAGGGGGATCAGCCCCAGCATTTT.

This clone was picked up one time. DNA of the CDR3: TGTGCCCTAAACAGGGGGCGGAACACCGGGGAGCTGTTTTTT. It encodes CALNRGRNTGELFF. V gene TRBV30 combines with J gene TRBJ2-2; the match to TRBD1 covers 9 bases. V gave up 8 bases and J gave up 1 base; unmatched junction bases: 5. The CDR3 spans 14 residues. Germline values: CDR1 GTSNPN, CDR2 SVGIG (reference sequence).

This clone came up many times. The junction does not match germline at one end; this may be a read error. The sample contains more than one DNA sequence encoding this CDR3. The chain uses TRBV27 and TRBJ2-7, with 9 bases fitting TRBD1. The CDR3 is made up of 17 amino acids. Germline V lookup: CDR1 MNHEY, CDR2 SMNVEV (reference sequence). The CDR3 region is CASILSIRDRVAYEQYF. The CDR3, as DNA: TGTGCCAGCATTTTAAGTATCCGGGACAGGGTTGCCTACGAGCAGTACTTC.

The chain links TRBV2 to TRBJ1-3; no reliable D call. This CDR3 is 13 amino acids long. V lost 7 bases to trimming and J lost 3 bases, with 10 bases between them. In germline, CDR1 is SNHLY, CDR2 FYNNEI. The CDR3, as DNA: TGTGCCAGCACAGAGGATATTGGAAACACCATATATTTT. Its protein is CASTEDIGNTIYF.

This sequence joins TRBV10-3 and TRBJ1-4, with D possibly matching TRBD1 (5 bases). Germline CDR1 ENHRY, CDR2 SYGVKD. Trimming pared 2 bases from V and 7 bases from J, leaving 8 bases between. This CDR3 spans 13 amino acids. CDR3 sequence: CAISEGGVEKLFF. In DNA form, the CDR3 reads TGTGCCATCAGTGAGGGGGGAGTTGAAAAACTGTTTTTT.